The clone carrying this T cell receptor (beta chain) was counted between two and nine times. The V and J ends lost 1 base and 8 bases respectively, with 15 bases between them. This CDR3 has 15 amino acids. Germline-derived CDR1 and CDR2 are SGHTA and FQGNSA. TCRdb independently ran MiXCR on the RT-PCR reads; one entry per CDR3 protein. This table holds some 880,000 distinct CDR3 sequences, 15% to 20% found once. This entry belongs to a study of patients and donors after allogeneic stem cell transplantation. This chain connects TRBV7-2 to TRBJ2-1; TRBD2 might be the D (7 bases). Sequencing was carried out using blood, either unsorted or a sorted T cell fraction (not recorded which). This TCR was recovered from a human donor who was either an allogeneic HSCT recipient or a stem cell or donor lymphocyte infusion donor (not recorded which). It is not recorded whose cells these are; they may come from a transplant donor. The DNA for the CDR3 is TGTGCCAGCAGCTTAGTCGGGGGGCCTGGGGATGAGCAGTTCTTC. Translated, it gives CASSLVGGPGDEQFF.